This note documents a single TCR beta chain sequence. Its specificity is unknown. There are 13 residues in the CDR3. Trimming left V 1 base short and J 3 bases short, with 8 bases between. The germline V gene encodes CDR1 SGHNT and CDR2 YYREEE (reference sequence). The data are from a study of Ad26.COV2.S vaccination and SARS-CoV-2 variants. Broader study findings: TCR breadth and depth estimates may have understated total T cell responses.

Data came from immunoSEQ multiplex PCR; TCRdb stores just in-frame clones and leaves some out. Among about 140,000 clones listed, roughly 90% were seen once. This clonotype was sampled from a human donor who had recovered from COVID-19. Source: peripheral blood, taken after recovery from COVID-19. The V and J genes are TRBV5-4 and TRBJ2-7, with D unclear. The CDR3 loop reads CASSLTASYEQYF. In nucleotides, the CDR3 is TGTGCCAGCAGCTTGACAGCGAGCTACGAGCAGTACTTC.